This T cell receptor (beta chain) was sequenced for a study of T cells expressing NK-cell markers. Across the study: Source material for TCR beta repertoires consisted of sorted CD3+CD56+NKG2C+, CD3+CD56+NKG2C- and CD3+CD56-NKG2C+ T cells. One of the eight sequenced donors was seronegative, whereas the other seven were HCMV-seropositive.

Whole-study results and caveats: Top CD8+ clonotypes included the dominant CD3+CD56+NKG2C+ clonotypes in six donors. The study left the HCMV specificity of expanded NKG2C+ T cell clones unresolved.

Note on this clonotype: Its antigen is undetermined.

For each CDR3 protein, TCRdb gives one entry from its re-call of the 5' RACE reads, without DNA. The sample totals fewer than 400,000 distinct CDR3 sequences. CDR3 length: 14 residues. Looked up from germline, CDR1 is LGHNA and CDR2 is YNFKEQ. The sequence was collected from a man aged 18 to 69 in good health. The sequenced sample consisted of blood T cells: a sorted CD56 or NKG2C T cell subset, CD4+ or CD8+ T cells, or bulk PBMC T cells (not recorded which). The chain combines TRBV4-2 with TRBJ2-4; absent DNA, TCRdb's TRBD2 call cannot be checked. The CDR3 sequence: CASSQEGGVGIQYF.